Following are 21 T cell receptor beta chains from one sample sequenced in a study of blood T cell repertoires in COVID-19. Clones were sequenced by immunoSEQ multiplex PCR, and TCRdb holds only the in-frame ones, with some missing. The sample includes 450,000 or so clones, about 92% of them seen just once. What was sequenced was PBMCs or T cells enriched from blood (not recorded which). These receptors originate from a man aged 18-30 years who had recovered from COVID-19.

V usage is TRBV5-6 and J usage is TRBJ2-7, with D possibly TRBD1 on 6 matching bases. Trimming pared 0 bases from V and 0 bases from J, leaving 7 bases between. CDR3 size: 14 residues. The germline CDR1 and CDR2 sequences are SGHDT and YYEEEE. DNA of the CDR3: TGTGCCAGCAGCTTGGGACAGGTCTCCTACGAGCAGTACTTC. Protein: CASSLGQVSYEQYF.

The rearrangement uses TRBV7-3 and TRBJ2-3; TRBD1 might be the D (5 bases). Deletions cut 5 bases from V and 10 bases from J, with 22 bases between. This CDR3 has 15 amino acids. Germline V gene data show CDR1 as SGHTA and CDR2 as FQGTGA. CDR3: CASSPNSGSLGAQYF. CDR3 bases: TGTGCCAGCAGCCCGAATTCAGGATCTTTAGGGGCGCAGTATTTT.

The chain joins TRBV24-1 to TRBJ2-2, with D possibly being TRBD2 (6 bases). The germline CDR1 and CDR2 sequences are KGHDR and SFDVKD. V was trimmed by 4 bases and J by 6 bases, leaving 11 bases between them. The length of the CDR3 is 14 residues. DNA for the CDR3: TGTGCCACCAGTGAGTGGTCGGGGGCCGGGGAGCTGTTTTTT. Translating gives CATSEWSGAGELFF.

The chain is built from TRBV28 and TRBJ2-1; TRBD2 matches 12 bases. V gave up 0 bases and J gave up 5 bases; unmatched junction bases: 2. The CDR3 is 16 amino acids. Per the germline V gene, CDR1 is MDHEN and CDR2 is SYDVKM. CDR3 in amino acids: CASSLWTSGSHNEQFF. CDR3 nucleotides: TGTGCCAGCAGTTTATGGACTAGCGGGAGCCACAATGAGCAGTTCTTC. Drawing the rest from reference TRBV28 and TRBJ2-1, the complete variable domain is DVKVTQSSRYLVKRTGEKVFLECVQDMDHENMFWYRQDPGLGLRLIYFSYDVKMKEKGDIPEGYSVSREKKERFSLILESASTNQTSMYLCASSLWTSGSHNEQFFGPGTRLTVL.

The chain combines TRBV13 with TRBJ1-5; D is uncertain. The CDR3 length is 15 residues. The V end was cut by 8 bases, the J end by 0 bases, with 14 bases between. Germline assignment: CDR1 PRHDT and CDR2 FYEKMQ (reference sequence). The CDR3 sequence: CASSQAAYSNQPQHF. The CDR3 DNA sequence: TGTGCCAGCTCCCAGGCCGCGTATAGCAATCAGCCCCAGCATTTT.

The CDR3 DNA follows: TGTGCCAGCAGCCAAGATCGTGTCTCAGGGCATGGCACAGATACGCAGTATTTT. It translates to CASSQDRVSGHGTDTQYF. This sequence joins TRBV4-2 and TRBJ2-3, with a possible D match to TRBD1 (5 bases). CDR3 size: 18 residues. V lost 0 bases to trimming and J lost 1 base, with 17 bases between them. Per germline, CDR1 LGHNA and CDR2 YNFKEQ.

The chain is built from TRBV2 and TRBJ1-4, with 9 nucleotides matching TRBD1. Per germline, CDR1 SNHLY and CDR2 FYNNEI. CDR3 length equals 13 residues. The trim removed 10 bases at V and 8 bases at J, leaving 8 bases unmatched. The CDR3 DNA sequence: TGTGCCACCGCCGGGACAGGGTGGGAAAAACTGTTTTTT. Its protein is CATAGTGWEKLFF. The full variable domain, its missing parts supplied by reference TRBV2 and TRBJ1-4, is EPEVTQTPSHQVTQMGQEVILRCVPISNHLYFYWYRQILGQKVEFLVSFYNNEISEKSEIFDDQFSVERPDGSNFTLKIRSTKLEDSAMYFCATAGTGWEKLFFGSGTQLSVL.

The chain is built from TRBV10-3 and TRBJ2-1; D possibly corresponds to TRBD1 (6 bases). Germline values: CDR1 ENHRY, CDR2 SYGVKD. Between the trimmed V and J ends, which lost 6 bases and 3 bases, there was a span of 18 bases. The CDR3 is 16 residues long. The CDR3 sequence: CAIRDRKGDGYNEQFF. For the CDR3, the DNA is TGTGCCATCAGAGACAGGAAGGGCGACGGCTACAATGAGCAGTTCTTC.

The V gene is TRBV10-3, the J gene TRBJ1-5; 10 bases are a match to TRBD1. The CDR3 has 15 amino acids. CDR1 ENHRY and CDR2 SYGVKD come from the germline V gene. V shed 3 bases and J 6 bases; nucleotides not matched to a gene: 5. The DNA of the CDR3 is TGTGCCATCAGTGAACCGACAGGGGGCATTCAGCCCCAGCATTTT. Translation: CAISEPTGGIQPQHF.

J is TRBJ1-1 and V is TRBV6-5; D perhaps matches TRBD1 (6 bases). Trimming took 0 bases from V and 3 from J, leaving 14 bases between them. Germline lookup yields CDR1 MNHEY and CDR2 SVGAGI. The CDR3 consists of 16 residues. CDR3 residues: CASSYSNVEGDTEAFF. The DNA for the CDR3 is TGTGCCAGCAGTTACTCGAATGTCGAGGGGGACACTGAAGCTTTCTTT.

V is TRBV12-3 or TRBV12-4 and J is TRBJ1-5; tentatively, D is TRBD1 (5 bases). The V end was cut by 8 bases, the J end by 2 bases, with 7 bases between. CDR3 length: 12 residues. The CDR3 loop is CASSGRNQPQHF. The CDR3 nucleotides read TGTGCCAGCTCAGGGCGCAATCAGCCCCAGCATTTT.

The sample holds one count of this clone. The rearrangement uses TRBV29-1 and TRBJ2-1; D is unclear. V lost 0 bases to trimming and J lost 0 bases, with 6 bases between them. The germline CDR1 and CDR2 sequences are SQVTM and ANQGSEA. The CDR3 covers 14 residues. The DNA for the CDR3 is TGCAGCGTTGAAGAACAGAGCTCCTACAATGAGCAGTTCTTC. Protein sequence: CSVEEQSSYNEQFF.

This chain connects TRBV18 to TRBJ2-2; 11 nucleotides match TRBD1. The CDR3 has 17 residues. The V and J ends lost 3 bases and 3 bases, in that order; junction bases with no gene match: 6. The germline V gene encodes CDR1 KGHSH and CDR2 LQKENI. The chain's CDR3 is CASSPPGQGDYTGELFF. The CDR3 coding sequence is TGTGCCAGCTCACCCCCGGGACAGGGGGATTACACCGGGGAGCTGTTTTTT.

Remarks on this clone: At the DNA level, this CDR3 is encoded by other sequences in the same sample as well. The V call is TRBV12-3 or TRBV12-4, the J call TRBJ1-2; TRBD1 aligns across 11 bases. The CDR3 contains 13 residues. With 3 bases clipped from V and 6 bases from J, the junction kept 0 bases outside the gene matches. CDR3 loop: CASSLGQGDGYTF. CDR3 bases: TGTGCCAGCAGTTTGGGACAGGGGGATGGCTACACCTTC.

This chain connects TRBV3-1 (or the pseudogene TRBV3-2) to TRBJ1-1; D gene ambiguous. CDR3 size: 15 residues. Deletions cut 2 bases from V and 0 bases from J, with 10 bases between. CDR1 LGHDT and CDR2 YNNKEL come from the germline V gene (reference sequence). CDR3 sequence: CASSQRKPMNTEAFF. DNA of the CDR3: TGTGCCAGCAGCCAAAGAAAGCCAATGAACACTGAAGCTTTCTTT.

A few counts support this clone. The chain has TRBV28 and TRBJ1-5; TRBD1 might be the D (5 bases). The CDR3 length is 15 residues. V was pared by 8 bases and J by 9 bases, with 23 bases between. Germline V CDR1 and CDR2: MDHEN, SYDVKM. Here the CDR3 reads CASHGAGLLVRPQHF. CDR3 nucleotide sequence: TGTGCCAGCCATGGGGCGGGGCTCCTTGTAAGGCCCCAGCATTTT.

V is TRBV2 and J is TRBJ1-1, with 8 nucleotides matching TRBD1. The junction had 8 bases not matched to a gene; V was cut back by 6 bases and J by 5 bases. Germline CDR1 and CDR2: SNHLY and FYNNEI. The CDR3 is made up of 14 amino acids. CDR3 in amino acids: CASRQGNRGTEAFF. In DNA form, the CDR3 reads TGTGCCAGCAGGCAGGGAAACAGGGGGACTGAAGCTTTCTTT.

The chain combines TRBV28 with TRBJ2-7; 12 nucleotides agree with TRBD1. The junction had 12 bases not matched to a gene; V was cut back by 5 bases and J by 4 bases. The CDR3 is made up of 17 amino acids. Germline-derived CDR1 and CDR2 are MDHEN and SYDVKM. CDR3: CASSINPGTGGRYEQYF. The CDR3 DNA reads TGTGCCAGCAGTATCAACCCAGGGACAGGGGGCAGGTACGAGCAGTACTTC.

CDR3 bases: TGTGCCAGCACCCTATCTCCGGGACTAGCTGGGAATGAGCAGTTCTTC. Amino acids: CASTLSPGLAGNEQFF. The chain couples TRBV27 to TRBJ2-1; 9 bases are a match to TRBD2. The V segment lost 7 bases and the J segment 7 bases; nucleotides outside the gene matches: 14. From germline, CDR1 is MNHEY and CDR2 SMNVEV (reference sequence). The CDR3 runs 16 residues.

V and J are TRBV30 and TRBJ1-3; tentative D call: TRBD1 (5 bases). The V and J ends lost 3 bases and 0 bases respectively, with 12 bases between them. Germline loops: CDR1 GTSNPN, CDR2 SVGIG (reference sequence). The CDR3 is 15 amino acids. CDR3 bases: TGTGCCTGGAGCATTGACAGCAACTCTGGAAACACCATATATTTT. It is translated as CAWSIDSNSGNTIYF.

The chain has TRBV7-2 and TRBJ2-1; TRBD2 agrees at 8 bases. The germline gives CDR1 SGHTA, CDR2 FQGNSA. The ends lost 3 bases at V and 4 bases at J; junction bases unmatched: 5. The CDR3 length is 15 residues. The CDR3 sequence is CASSLRSGEYNEQFF. CDR3 nucleotides: TGTGCCAGCAGCTTGCGTAGCGGGGAATACAATGAGCAGTTCTTC.